These 12 T cell receptor beta chains were all obtained from the same sample, sequenced in a study of T cells in Graves' hyperthyroidism and ophthalmopathy. Researchers amplified the TCR beta CDR3 regions from RNA transcripts. First-round RT-PCR targeting the TCR CDR3 was performed with the HTBI primer set. Via MiXCR, TCRdb re-called the multiplex PCR reads, giving one row per CDR3 protein. The sample includes 490,000 or so distinct CDR3 sequences, less than 20% of them seen just once. Sequences were obtained from blood. The receptors derive from a man between 35 and 55 years old with Graves' ophthalmopathy.

The chain carries TRBV10-3 and TRBJ2-2; unclear D gene. There are 14 residues in the CDR3. The germline CDR1 and CDR2 sequences are ENHRY and SYGVKD. The V end was cut by 1 base, the J end by 3 bases, with 6 bases between. CDR3 DNA: TGTGCCATCAGTGAGTTCCGTGACACCGGGGAGCTGTTTTTT. Protein product: CAISEFRDTGELFF.

The chain links TRBV11-2 to TRBJ2-1; the match to TRBD2 covers 13 bases. Germline V gene lookup returns CDR1 SGHAT and CDR2 FQNNGV. With V trimmed by 10 bases and J by 10 bases, 10 bases remained unmatched. The CDR3 has 14 residues. CDR3 sequence (DNA): TGTGCCACAGATCAGAGACTAGCGGGGGGCGAGCAGTTCTTC. This encodes CATDQRLAGGEQFF.

This clonotype was picked up many times. The V call is TRBV7-2, the J call TRBJ2-3; D unresolved. Germline values: CDR1 SGHTA, CDR2 FQGNSA. V gave up 1 base and J gave up 5 bases, with 16 bases separating them. The CDR3 totals 16 residues. This CDR3 is CASSLGETPGVDTQYF. CDR3 DNA sequence: TGTGCCAGCAGCTTAGGAGAGACGCCGGGCGTAGATACGCAGTATTTT.

The rearrangement joins TRBV9 to TRBJ1-6; no reliable D call. This CDR3 contains 15 residues. The V gene's germline CDR1 is SGDLS and CDR2 YYNGEE. Trimming took off 0 bases at V and 14 bases at J, with 18 bases between the two ends. The CDR3 here is CASSVEERPGATLHF. Written as DNA, the CDR3 is TGTGCCAGCAGCGTAGAGGAAAGGCCTGGCGCTACCCTCCACTTT.

The CDR3 DNA is TGCAGTGCTAGAGAGAGGGACAGTACCTACAATGAGCAGTTCTTC. It encodes CSARERDSTYNEQFF. This chain uses TRBV20-1 with TRBJ2-1; the match to TRBD1 covers 7 bases. There are 15 residues in the CDR3. Germline V gene sequence: CDR1 DFQATT, CDR2 SNEGSKA (reference sequence). With V trimmed by 0 bases and J by 2 bases, 4 bases remained unmatched.

This clonotype occurred a few times. The chain has TRBV10-3 and TRBJ2-1; 11 bases match TRBD2. CDR1 ENHRY and CDR2 SYGVKD come from the germline V gene. This CDR3 spans 14 amino acids. The J segment lost 9 bases and the V segment lost 10 bases, leaving 11 bases of the junction unmatched. The CDR3 bases are TGTGCCACCGTACCGGGACTAGCGGTGTTTGAGCAGTTCTTC. Protein product: CATVPGLAVFEQFF.

This clonotype was found a few times. The V call is TRBV12-3 or TRBV12-4, the J call TRBJ2-1, with a weak D call TRBD2 (9 bases). There are 19 residues in the CDR3. With 5 bases removed from V and 1 base from J, the gap between germline ends came to 24 bases. CDR3 sequence: CASSTTGALAGTSYNEQFF. In nucleotides, the CDR3 is TGTGCCAGCAGTACGACAGGGGCACTAGCGGGTACTTCCTACAATGAGCAGTTCTTC.

This chain uses TRBV2 with TRBJ2-7, with unresolved D. The germline gives CDR1 SNHLY, CDR2 FYNNEI. The germline V and J ends were trimmed by 0 bases and 6 bases, with 6 bases remaining between them. This CDR3 is 12 amino acids long. The CDR3 reads CASSEAHGEQYF. The CDR3 DNA reads as TGTGCCAGCAGTGAAGCGCACGGCGAGCAGTACTTC.

This sequence joins TRBV18 and TRBJ2-4; the D gene is possibly TRBD1 (7 bases). In germline, CDR1 is KGHSH, CDR2 LQKENI. Trimming removed 6 bases from V and 4 bases from J, with 19 bases in between. This CDR3 has 16 residues. The CDR3 DNA sequence: TGTGCCAGCTCGTCCCGGGACAGTCGGGGGAAAAACATTCAGTACTTC. Its protein product is CASSSRDSRGKNIQYF.

This clonotype was seen many times. The chain employs TRBV27 and TRBJ2-5; 11 bases are a match to TRBD2. There are 15 residues in the CDR3. Trimming at V came to 4 bases and at J to 1 base, leaving 2 bases not matched to a gene. Germline V gene data show CDR1 as MNHEY and CDR2 as SMNVEV (reference sequence). The CDR3 bases are TGTGCCAGCAGTTCACTAGCGGGGGTCCAAGAGACCCAGTACTTC. It encodes CASSSLAGVQETQYF.

CDR3 loop: CASSLRLAGVSPDTQYF. The CDR3 DNA reads as TGTGCCAGCAGTTTACGACTAGCGGGAGTCTCACCAGATACGCAGTATTTT. This rearrangement joins TRBV12-3 or TRBV12-4 to TRBJ2-3, with TRBD2 matching over 12 bases. There are 17 residues in the CDR3. V lost 2 bases, J lost 4 bases, and 7 bases stayed unmatched.

The rearrangement joins TRBV5-1 to TRBJ1-2; TRBD1 matches 9 bases. Germline CDR1 is SGHRS and CDR2 is YFSETQ. J lost 8 bases, V lost 0 bases, and 5 bases had no gene match. This CDR3 is built from 14 residues. As DNA, the CDR3 is TGCGCCAGCAGCTTGGAGGGACAGGGAGGCGGCTACACCTTC. It translates to CASSLEGQGGGYTF.